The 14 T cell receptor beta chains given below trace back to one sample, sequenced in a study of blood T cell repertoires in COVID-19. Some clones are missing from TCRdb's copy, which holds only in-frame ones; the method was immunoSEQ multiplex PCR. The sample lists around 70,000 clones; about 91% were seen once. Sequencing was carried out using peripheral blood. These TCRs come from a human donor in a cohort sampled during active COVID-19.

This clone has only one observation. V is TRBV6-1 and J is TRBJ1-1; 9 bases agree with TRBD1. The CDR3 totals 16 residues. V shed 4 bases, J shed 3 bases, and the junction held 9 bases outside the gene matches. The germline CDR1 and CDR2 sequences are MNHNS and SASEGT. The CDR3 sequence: CASSARPGQGDTEAFF. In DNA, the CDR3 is TGTGCCAGCAGTGCTCGACCGGGACAGGGTGACACTGAAGCTTTCTTT.

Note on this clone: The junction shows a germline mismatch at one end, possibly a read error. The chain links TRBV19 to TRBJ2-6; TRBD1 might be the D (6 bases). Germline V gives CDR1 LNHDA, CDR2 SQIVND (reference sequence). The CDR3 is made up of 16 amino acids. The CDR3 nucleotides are TGTGCGAGTAGTATGGGGGCGCGCTCTGGGGCCAACGTCCTGACTTTC. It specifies CASSMGARSGANVLTF.

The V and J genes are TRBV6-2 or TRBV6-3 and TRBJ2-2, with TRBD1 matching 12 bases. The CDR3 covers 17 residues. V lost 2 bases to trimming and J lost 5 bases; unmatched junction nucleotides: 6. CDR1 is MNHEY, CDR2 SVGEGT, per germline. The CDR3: CASSYNRDRGRTGELFF. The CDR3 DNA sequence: TGTGCCAGCAGTTACAACCGGGACAGGGGGCGGACCGGGGAGCTGTTTTTT.

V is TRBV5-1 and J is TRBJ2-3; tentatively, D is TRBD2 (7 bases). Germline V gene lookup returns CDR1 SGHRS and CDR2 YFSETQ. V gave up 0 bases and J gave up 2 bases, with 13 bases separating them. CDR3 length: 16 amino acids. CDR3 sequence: CASSLEGDYSTDTQYF. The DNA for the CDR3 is TGCGCCAGCAGCTTGGAGGGGGACTACTCCACAGATACGCAGTATTTT.

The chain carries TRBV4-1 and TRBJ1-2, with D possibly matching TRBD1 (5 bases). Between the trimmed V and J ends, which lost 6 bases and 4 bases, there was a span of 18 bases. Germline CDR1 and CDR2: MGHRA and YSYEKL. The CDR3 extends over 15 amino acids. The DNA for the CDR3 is TGCGCCAGCAGACAACCGGGACTCCGGGGCTATGGCTACACCTTC. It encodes CASRQPGLRGYGYTF.

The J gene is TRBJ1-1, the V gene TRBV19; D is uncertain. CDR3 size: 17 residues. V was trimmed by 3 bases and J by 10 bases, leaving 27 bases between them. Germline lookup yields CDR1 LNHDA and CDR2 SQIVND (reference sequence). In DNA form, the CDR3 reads TGTGCCAGTAGTATCCGACCGGACTCTCTCCCTCGGGGTGGAGCTTTCTTT. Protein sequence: CASSIRPDSLPRGGAFF.

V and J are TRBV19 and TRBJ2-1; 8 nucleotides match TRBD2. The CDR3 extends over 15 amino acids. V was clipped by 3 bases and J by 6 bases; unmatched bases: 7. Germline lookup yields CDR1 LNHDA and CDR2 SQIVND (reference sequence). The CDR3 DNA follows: TGTGCCAGTAGTATTCGGCGGGAGGCAGTCAATGAGCAGTTCTTC. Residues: CASSIRREAVNEQFF.

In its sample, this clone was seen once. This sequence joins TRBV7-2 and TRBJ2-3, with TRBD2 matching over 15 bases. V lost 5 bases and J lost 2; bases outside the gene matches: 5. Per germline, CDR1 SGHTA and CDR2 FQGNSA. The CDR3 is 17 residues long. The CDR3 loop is CASSPRTSGGATDTQYF. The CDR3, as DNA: TGTGCCAGCAGCCCCCGGACTAGCGGGGGGGCCACAGATACGCAGTATTTT.

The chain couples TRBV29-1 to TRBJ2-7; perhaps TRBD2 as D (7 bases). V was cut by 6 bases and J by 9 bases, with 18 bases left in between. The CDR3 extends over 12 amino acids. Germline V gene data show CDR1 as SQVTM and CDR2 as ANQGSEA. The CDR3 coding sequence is TGCAGCGTCGCCCCGGGGGGCATGAGGCAGTACTTC. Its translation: CSVAPGGMRQYF.

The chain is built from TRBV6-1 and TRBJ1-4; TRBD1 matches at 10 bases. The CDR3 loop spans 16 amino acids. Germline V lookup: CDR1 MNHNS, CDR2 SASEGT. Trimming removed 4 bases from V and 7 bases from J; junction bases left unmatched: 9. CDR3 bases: TGTGCCAGCAGTGGAATTCCGACAGGGGGCATTGAAAAACTGTTTTTT. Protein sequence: CASSGIPTGGIEKLFF.

The DNA for the CDR3 is TGTGCCACTAGCAAGGGTCCACAGGGGGGAACGAATCAGCCCCAGCATTTT. It yields the protein CATSKGPQGGTNQPQHF. This chain uses TRBV6-4 with TRBJ1-5, with 8 bases fitting TRBD1. Germline-derived CDR1 and CDR2 are MRHNA and SNTAGT. This CDR3 spans 17 amino acids. V dropped 10 bases and J dropped 4; count of bases not matched to a gene: 18.

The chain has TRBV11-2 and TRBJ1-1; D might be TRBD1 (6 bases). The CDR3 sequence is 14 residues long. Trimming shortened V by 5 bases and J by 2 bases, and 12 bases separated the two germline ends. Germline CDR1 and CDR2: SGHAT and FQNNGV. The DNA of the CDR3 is TGTGCCAGCAGCCAGACAGGTTTTAACACTGAAGCTTTCTTT. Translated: CASSQTGFNTEAFF.

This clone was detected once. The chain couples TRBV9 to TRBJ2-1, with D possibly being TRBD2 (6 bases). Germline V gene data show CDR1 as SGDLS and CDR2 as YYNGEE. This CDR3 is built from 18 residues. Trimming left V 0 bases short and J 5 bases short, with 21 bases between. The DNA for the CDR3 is TGTGCCAGCAGCGTAGGAACAGGACTGGGGGGTGGGGACAATGAGCAGTTCTTC. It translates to CASSVGTGLGGGDNEQFF.

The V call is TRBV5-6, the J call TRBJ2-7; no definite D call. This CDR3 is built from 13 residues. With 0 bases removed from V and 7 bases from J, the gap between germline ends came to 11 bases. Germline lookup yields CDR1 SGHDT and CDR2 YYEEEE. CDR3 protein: CASSLGRPGEQYF. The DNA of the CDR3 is TGTGCCAGCAGCTTGGGTAGGCCCGGGGAGCAGTACTTC.